This TCR beta chain was sequenced during a study of Ad26.COV2.S vaccination and SARS-CoV-2 variants. The treatment: approximately 18 received Ad26.COV2.S at low or high dose, single or two shots; several received placebo; per-sample allocation not given. Day 63 after the first injection of vaccine or placebo was the sampling time. Measured with immunoSEQ multiplex PCR; TCRdb has only the in-frame clones, and not every one. The sample yields about 480,000 clones, around nine tenths seen once. This CDR3 spans 15 amino acids. Germline V lookup: CDR1 SGDLS, CDR2 YYNGEE. The ends were cut back, 0 bases at V and 0 bases at J, with 9 bases in the middle.

The receptor comes from a person aged 18-65 years who received the Ad26.COV2.S COVID-19 vaccine or a placebo. This chain uses TRBV9 with TRBJ1-1, with D perhaps matching TRBD1 (6 bases). This sample comprised peripheral blood, obtained in a trial of Ad26.COV2.S vaccine versus placebo. The CDR3 loop reads CASSVVGQMNTEAFF. CDR3 in DNA: TGTGCCAGCAGCGTAGTTGGACAGATGAACACTGAAGCTTTCTTT.